This TCR beta chain comes out of a study of human T cells and chemical hapten exposure. Study information: During the roughly 24-week study period, patients had diphenylcyclopropenone applied to the scalp every week. Slight differences in pooled library volume were the main source of varying TCR yields across samples. Findings and limits, study-wide: The study found that DPC sensitization did not change TCRs above 1 in 1000 frequency.

This clonotype was picked up a small number of times. Antigen: not known. Time point reported: patch test 1, 2 weeks after DPC sensitization. Specified treatment: therapeutic diphenylcyclopropenone sensitization with weekly scalp DPC. MiXCR, run by TCRdb on the RACE reads, gives a single entry per CDR3 protein. The table lists 75,000 to 90,000 distinct CDR3 sequences, 9% to 12% of them singletons. Source: whole blood, taken in connection with sensitization to the hapten diphenylcyclopropenone (DPC). The sequence was collected from a woman in her 50s with alopecia areata. Some clones in this sample may be carry-over from other donors' samples.

The CDR3 DNA follows: TGCAGTGCTAGAGTTGCTAGCGGGAGGGCCTGGGGTGGCAATGAGCAGTTCTTC. Translating gives CSARVASGRAWGGNEQFF. The gene calls are TRBV20-1 and TRBJ2-1; TRBD2 agrees at 12 bases. Germline CDR1 is DFQATT and CDR2 is SNEGSKA (reference sequence). V was clipped by 1 base and J by 6 bases; unmatched bases: 13. The CDR3 covers 18 residues.